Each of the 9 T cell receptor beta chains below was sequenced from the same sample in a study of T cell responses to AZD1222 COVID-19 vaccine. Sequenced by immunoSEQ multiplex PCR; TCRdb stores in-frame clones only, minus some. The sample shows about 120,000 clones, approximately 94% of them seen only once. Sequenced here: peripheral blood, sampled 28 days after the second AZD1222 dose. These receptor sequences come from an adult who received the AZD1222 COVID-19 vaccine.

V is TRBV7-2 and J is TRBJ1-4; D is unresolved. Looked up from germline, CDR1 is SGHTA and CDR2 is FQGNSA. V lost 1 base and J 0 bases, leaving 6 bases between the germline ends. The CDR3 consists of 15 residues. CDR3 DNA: TGTGCCAGCAGCTTAGTCGGGGCAACTAATGAAAAACTGTTTTTT. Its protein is CASSLVGATNEKLFF.

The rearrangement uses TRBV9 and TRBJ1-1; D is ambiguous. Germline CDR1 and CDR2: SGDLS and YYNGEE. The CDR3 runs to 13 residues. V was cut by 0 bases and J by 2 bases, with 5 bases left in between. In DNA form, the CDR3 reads TGTGCCAGCAGCGTAGGAAGTAACACTGAAGCTTTCTTT. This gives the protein CASSVGSNTEAFF.

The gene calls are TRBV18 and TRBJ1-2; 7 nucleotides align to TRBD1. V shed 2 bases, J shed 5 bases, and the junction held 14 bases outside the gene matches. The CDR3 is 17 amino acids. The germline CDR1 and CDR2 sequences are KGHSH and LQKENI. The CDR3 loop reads CASSPNWFRQGGYGYTF. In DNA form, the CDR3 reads TGTGCCAGCTCACCAAATTGGTTTCGACAGGGAGGTTATGGCTACACCTTC.

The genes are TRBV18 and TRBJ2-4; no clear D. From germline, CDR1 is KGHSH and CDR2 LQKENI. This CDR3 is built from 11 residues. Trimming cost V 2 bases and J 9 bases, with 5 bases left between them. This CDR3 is CASSPNGIQYF. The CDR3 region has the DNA TGTGCCAGCTCACCAAACGGCATTCAGTACTTC.

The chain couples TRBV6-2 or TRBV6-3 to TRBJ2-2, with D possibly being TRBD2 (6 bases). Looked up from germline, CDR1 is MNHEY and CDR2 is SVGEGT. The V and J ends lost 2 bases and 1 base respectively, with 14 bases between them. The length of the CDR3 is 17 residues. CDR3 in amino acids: CASSYPSGYENTGELFF. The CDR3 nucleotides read TGTGCCAGCAGTTACCCCAGCGGGTATGAGAACACCGGGGAGCTGTTTTTT.

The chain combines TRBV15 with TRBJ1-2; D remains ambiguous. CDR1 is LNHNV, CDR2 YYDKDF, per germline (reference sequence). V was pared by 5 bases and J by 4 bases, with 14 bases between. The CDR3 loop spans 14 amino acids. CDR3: CATSPVLGGYGYTF. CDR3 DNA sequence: TGTGCCACCAGCCCAGTATTGGGCGGCTATGGCTACACCTTC.

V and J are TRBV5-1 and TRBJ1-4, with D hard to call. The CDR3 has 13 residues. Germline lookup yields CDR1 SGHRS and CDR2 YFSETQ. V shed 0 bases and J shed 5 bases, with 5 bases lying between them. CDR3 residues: CASSLAENEKLFF. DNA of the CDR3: TGCGCCAGCAGCTTGGCGGAAAATGAAAAACTGTTTTTT.

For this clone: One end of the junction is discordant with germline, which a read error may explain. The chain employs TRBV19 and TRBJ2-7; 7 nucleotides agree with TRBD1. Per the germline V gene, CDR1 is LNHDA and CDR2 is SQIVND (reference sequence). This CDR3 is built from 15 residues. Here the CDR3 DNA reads TGTGCCAGTAGTCCCCAAACGGGACAGAACCTTCCTAAGGACTTC. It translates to CASSPQTGQNLPKDF. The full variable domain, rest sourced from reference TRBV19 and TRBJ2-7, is DGGITQSPKYLFRKEGQNVTLSCEQNLNHDAMYWYRQDPGQGLRLIYYSQIVNDFQKGDIAEGYSVSREKKESFPLTVTSAQKNPTAFYLCASSPQTGQNLPKDFGPGTRLTVT.

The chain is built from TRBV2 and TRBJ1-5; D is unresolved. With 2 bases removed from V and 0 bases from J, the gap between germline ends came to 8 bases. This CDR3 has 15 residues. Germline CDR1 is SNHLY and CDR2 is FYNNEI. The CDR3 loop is CASSETSISNQPQHF. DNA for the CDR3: TGTGCCAGCAGTGAAACATCCATTAGCAATCAGCCCCAGCATTTT.